These 19 T cell receptor beta chains were all obtained from the same sample, sequenced in a study of metastatic and nonmetastatic thyroid tumors. TCRdb re-called the PCR reads via MiXCR. The data show approximately 15,000 clones, 30% to 35% seen once. Ahead of thyroid surgery, no patient had received treatment of any kind. Material for sequencing was tumor tissue. Receptor source: a female donor with papillary thyroid cancer or a benign thyroid nodule (not recorded which). Some clones in this sample may be carry-over from other donors' samples.

The CDR3 protein is CASTFAQGREQYF. As DNA, the CDR3 is TGTGCCAGCACCTTCGCCCAGGGGCGCGAGCAGTACTTC. The chain links TRBV12-3 or TRBV12-4 to TRBJ2-7; a weak D match, TRBD1 (6 bases). The CDR3 consists of 13 residues. The V end lost 7 bases, the J end lost 6 bases, and 16 bases lay between the germline ends.

This clone was seen a handful of times. The chain links TRBV6-5 to TRBJ1-2; D call uncertain. Germline V CDR1 and CDR2: MNHEY, SVGAGI. This CDR3 contains 13 residues. V was clipped by 3 bases and J by 7 bases, with 12 bases between them. The CDR3 region has the DNA TGTGCCAGCAGTTATGACCCTCGGTTTGGCTACACCTTC. Amino acid sequence: CASSYDPRFGYTF.

The rearrangement uses TRBV15 and TRBJ1-2, with D perhaps TRBD1 (6 bases). The CDR3 extends over 13 amino acids. Germline loops: CDR1 LNHNV, CDR2 YYDKDF (reference sequence). Deletions cut 3 bases from V and 8 bases from J, with 13 bases between. The CDR3 loop is CATSSYRVSGYTF. CDR3 nucleotides: TGTGCCACCAGCAGTTACAGGGTGTCCGGCTACACCTTC.

By share, this clone ranks as medium-sized (0.01 to 0.1%). This rearrangement joins TRBV6-2 or TRBV6-3 to TRBJ1-4; D may be TRBD1 (6 bases). Looked up from germline, CDR1 is MNHEY and CDR2 is SVGEGT. V lost 2 bases and J 8 bases, leaving 15 bases between the germline ends. This CDR3 comprises 15 residues. The CDR3 region has the DNA TGTGCCAGCAGTTACGGCGAGGGGGTTGGCGAAAAACTGTTTTTT. This translates into CASSYGEGVGEKLFF.

Judged by abundance, this clone is medium-sized. This chain uses TRBV28 with TRBJ2-7; 15 positions agree with TRBD2. The germline V gene encodes CDR1 MDHEN and CDR2 SYDVKM. CDR3 length equals 20 residues. The trim removed 4 bases at V and 1 base at J, leaving 14 bases unmatched. In DNA, the CDR3 is TGTGCCAGCAGTTCGCTAACCCCCGGGACTAGCGGGAGGCATTCCTACGAGCAGTACTTC. Residues: CASSSLTPGTSGRHSYEQYF.

This clone was picked up many times. V gene TRBV9 combines with J gene TRBJ1-3; 7 positions match TRBD1. The CDR3 contains 16 residues. The V gene end was trimmed by 0 bases and the J gene end by 2 bases; junction bases not matched to a gene: 5. Germline assignment: CDR1 SGDLS and CDR2 YYNGEE. CDR3 amino acids: CASSVAGGKAGNTIYF. The CDR3 coding sequence is TGTGCCAGCAGCGTAGCAGGGGGTAAAGCTGGAAACACCATATATTTT.

This clone was observed a handful of times. The rearrangement links TRBV6-1 to TRBJ1-2; D unresolved. The CDR3 runs 14 residues. V dropped 6 bases and J dropped 2 bases, with 13 bases sitting between them. Germline values: CDR1 MNHNS, CDR2 SASEGT. CDR3 region: CASRPTVSNYGYTF. As DNA, the CDR3 is TGTGCCAGCAGACCCACAGTGTCCAACTATGGCTACACCTTC.

This chain links TRBV5-1 with TRBJ1-6; no clear D. Germline-derived CDR1 and CDR2 are SGHRS and YFSETQ. This CDR3 comprises 15 residues. V was clipped by 0 bases and J by 7 bases, with 11 bases between them. CDR3: CASSLGTGSNSPLHF. The CDR3 DNA sequence: TGCGCCAGCAGCTTGGGGACTGGATCAAATTCACCCCTCCACTTT. Full variable domain (outside the CDR3, taken from reference TRBV5-1 and TRBJ1-6): KAGVTQTPRYLIKTRGQQVTLSCSPISGHRSVSWYQQTPGQGLQFLFEYFSETQRNKGNFPGRFSGRQFSNSRSEMNVSTLELGDSALYLCASSLGTGSNSPLHFGNGTRLTVT.

This chain links TRBV11-2 with TRBJ1-1; D gene uncertain. V dropped 4 bases and J dropped 1 base, with 7 bases sitting between them. The germline V gene has CDR1 SGHAT and CDR2 FQNNGV. The CDR3 spans 13 residues. In DNA, the CDR3 is TGTGCCAGCAGCTCCCACAGGAACACTGAAGCTTTCTTT. Translating gives CASSSHRNTEAFF.

This clone has just a few counts. In DNA, the CDR3 is TGCGCCGGGACAGGGGGCACCTCTGGAAACACCATATATTTT. Its protein is CAGTGGTSGNTIYF. The rearrangement links TRBV10-1 to TRBJ1-3; 12 bases are a match to TRBD1. V shed 11 bases and J 0 bases; nucleotides not matched to a gene: 2. The CDR3 is 14 amino acids. Per the germline V gene, CDR1 is WNHNN and CDR2 is SYGVQD (reference sequence).

This chain connects TRBV28 to TRBJ1-2; 8 nucleotides line up with TRBD1. The J segment lost 8 bases and the V segment lost 3 bases, leaving 8 bases of the junction unmatched. Germline CDR1 reads MDHEN; CDR2 reads SYDVKM. The CDR3 length is 14 residues. DNA of the CDR3: TGTGCCAGCAGTTTCCCCGGACAGGGAAGCGGCTACACCTTC. Translating it yields CASSFPGQGSGYTF.

This clone was counted a few times. The rearrangement joins TRBV6-1 to TRBJ2-7, with 7 nucleotides matching TRBD1. Germline CDR1 MNHNS, CDR2 SASEGT. The CDR3 has 15 amino acids. The V and J ends lost 6 bases and 6 bases, in that order; junction bases with no gene match: 14. The CDR3 coding sequence is TGTGCCAGCAGAGAAAGGTGGGGACAGACTGGCGAGCAGTACTTC. Its translation is CASRERWGQTGEQYF.

About this clone itself: A junction end diverges from the germline sequence, so it may reflect a read error. This sequence joins TRBV5-1 and TRBJ2-7; the D gene could be TRBD1 or TRBD2 (5 bases each). CDR3 length: 12 residues. The germline V gene encodes CDR1 SGHRS and CDR2 YFSETQ. CDR3 in DNA: TGCGCCAGCGGCTTGGCCGGGGACGGGCAGTACTTC. This gives the protein CASGLAGDGQYF.

This clone is labeled medium-sized. The chain carries TRBV12-3 or TRBV12-4 and TRBJ2-7; TRBD2 agrees at 9 bases. With V trimmed by 6 bases and J by 2 bases, 5 bases remained unmatched. This CDR3 contains 14 residues. This CDR3 is CASRKAGGTYEQYF. CDR3 DNA: TGTGCCAGCAGGAAGGCGGGAGGGACCTACGAGCAGTACTTC.

The V and J genes are TRBV11-1 and TRBJ2-1, with 9 bases that match TRBD2. Looked up from germline, CDR1 is SGHAT and CDR2 is FQDESV (reference sequence). The CDR3 totals 15 residues. V was pared by 10 bases and J by 4 bases, with 11 bases of the junction left unmatched. The DNA for the CDR3 is TGTGCCATCATCTTAATGACTAGCGGATACAATGAGCAGTTCTTC. It translates to CAIILMTSGYNEQFF.

This clone was seen many times. The chain uses TRBV7-2 and TRBJ1-1; D call uncertain. The CDR3 sequence is 15 residues long. V lost 1 base and J lost 6, with 15 bases in between. Per the germline V gene, CDR1 is SGHTA and CDR2 is FQGNSA. Here the CDR3 reads CASSLVSQRYAEAFF. The CDR3 DNA is TGTGCCAGCAGCTTAGTTTCTCAGCGGTACGCTGAAGCTTTCTTT.

The sample holds many counts of this clone. The rearrangement links TRBV2 to TRBJ1-4; a possible D gene is TRBD1 (5 bases). Germline V gives CDR1 SNHLY, CDR2 FYNNEI. This CDR3 is 15 amino acids long. Trimming removed 2 bases from V and 8 bases from J, with 15 bases in between. CDR3 bases: TGTGCCAGCAGTGAACTCGGGGCTGCGGGAGAAAAACTGTTTTTT. This sequence encodes CASSELGAAGEKLFF.

The chain carries TRBV13 and TRBJ2-5; D not resolved. CDR3 length: 14 residues. V lost 3 bases and J 1 base, leaving 9 bases between the germline ends. Germline V gene lookup returns CDR1 PRHDT and CDR2 FYEKMQ (reference sequence). The CDR3 bases are TGTGCCAGCAGCTTGGATCGAAGCCAAGAGACCCAGTACTTC. This codes for CASSLDRSQETQYF.

The chain uses TRBV30 and TRBJ1-2, with TRBD1 matching over 7 bases. The CDR3 runs to 16 residues. The germline V gene has CDR1 GTSNPN and CDR2 SVGIG (reference sequence). Trimming at V came to 3 bases and at J to 3 bases, leaving 13 bases not matched to a gene. CDR3 region: CAWRGQWVWFDYGYTF. The CDR3 nucleotides read TGTGCCTGGAGGGGACAGTGGGTTTGGTTTGACTATGGCTACACCTTC.